This T cell receptor beta chain originates from a study of CD8+ T cells in alopecia areata. As the sequencing template, cDNA was produced by extracting RNA and reverse transcribing it. TCRdb keeps only in-frame clones here, not all; method: immunoSEQ multiplex PCR. The top ten clones hold approximately 22% of a sample with 100,000 to 130,000 clones, approximately 60% of them seen once. The CDR3 is made up of 10 amino acids. From germline, CDR1 is MDHEN and CDR2 SYDVKM. The V gene lost 8 bases and the J gene lost 5 bases, with 4 bases spanning the gap. Regarding this clone: Its target is unknown.

Findings and limits, study-wide: Mice gave a clearer picture of TCR sharing than patients did, possibly for HLA-related reasons. Lesional scalp displayed greater clonality than normal scalp, most notably in alopecia totalis/universalis.

The specimen sequenced was CD8+ T cells sorted from blood. This TCR was sampled from a human donor in good health. The chain is built from TRBV28 and TRBJ2-4; D uncertain. CDR3 nucleotide sequence: TGTGCCAGCGGACAAAACATTCAGTACTTC. Residues: CASGQNIQYF.